This TCR beta chain appears in the sequencing data of a study of T cell responses to AZD1222 COVID-19 vaccine. General study results and limits: Donors, mostly white British, included more females; clonal diversity was possibly underestimated. Seropositive status at baseline applied to only five to seven AZD1222 recipients.

Assay used: immunoSEQ multiplex PCR; TCRdb lists only in-frame clones, some missing. This sample yields 90,000 to 110,000 clones, of which 85% to 90% are seen a single time; 9% to 9.5% belongs to the top ten. As for this clone: What it binds is unknown.

The germline gives CDR1 SGHAT, CDR2 FQNNGV. The length of the CDR3 is 12 residues. V trimming: 5 bases; J trimming: 9 bases; junction bases outside the gene matches: 1. The rearrangement uses TRBV11-2 and TRBJ1-6, with TRBD1 matching 7 bases. The sequence was obtained from an adult in good health. The sequencing used peripheral blood, collected on day 0 of AZD1222 vaccination. The CDR3 sequence is CASSRDSSPLHF. Written as DNA, the CDR3 is TGTGCCAGCAGCCGGGACAGTTCACCCCTCCACTTT.